Below, 27 T cell receptor beta chains from the same sample are listed, as sequenced in a study of PD-1 blockade in classical Hodgkin lymphoma. Here immunoSEQ multiplex PCR was the method, and the copy in TCRdb shows in-frame clones only, minus some. The table has 20,000 to 25,000 clones, approximately 68% seen once; the top ten hold roughly 30%. The time point denotes: cycle 4 day 1 (C4D1), after five to seven weeks of nivolumab. No patient escaped relapse after autologous stem cell transplantation, and brentuximab vedotin exposure varied. The sequencing here drew on peripheral blood mononuclear cells (PBMCs), taken before the fourth cycle of nivolumab. The receptor set was obtained from a human donor with classical Hodgkin lymphoma.

This clone was picked up a small number of times. This chain connects TRBV7-9 to TRBJ2-5; a possible D gene is TRBD2 (7 bases). The CDR3 contains 16 residues. Germline V lookup: CDR1 SEHNR, CDR2 FQNEAQ (reference sequence). V was clipped by 1 base and J by 6 bases, with 18 bases between them. The CDR3 region has the DNA TGTGCCAGCAGCTTAGTGGCCCGTAGGGGGGGAAAGACCCAGTACTTC. Its protein is CASSLVARRGGKTQYF.

This sequence joins TRBV5-6 and TRBJ2-7, with 7 bases aligning to TRBD1. After removal of 1 base from V and 5 bases from J, the junction contained 0 bases not matched to a gene. The CDR3 sequence is 12 residues long. Germline V gives CDR1 SGHDT, CDR2 YYEEEE. The CDR3 loop reads CASSLQGDEQYF. The CDR3 DNA reads as TGTGCCAGCAGCTTGCAGGGGGACGAGCAGTACTTC.

This clone is deemed large (0.1 to 1%). This chain uses TRBV27 with TRBJ2-7; TRBD2 agrees at 13 bases. Germline V gives CDR1 MNHEY, CDR2 SMNVEV (reference sequence). The V and J ends lost 4 bases and 8 bases, in that order; junction bases with no gene match: 2. This CDR3 contains 13 residues. CDR3 sequence (DNA): TGTGCCAGCAGTTCGACTAGCGGGGGGAAGCAGTACTTC. This codes for CASSSTSGGKQYF.

This clone was seen once. The chain links TRBV7-2 to TRBJ2-1; 8 bases align to TRBD2. The CDR3 has 18 residues. Germline V gene lookup returns CDR1 SGHTA and CDR2 FQGNSA. V lost 2 bases to trimming and J lost 8 bases; unmatched junction nucleotides: 17. The CDR3 sequence is CASSLTPPAAGDDDEQFF. The CDR3 region has the DNA TGTGCCAGCAGCTTAACCCCCCCCGCAGCGGGGGATGACGATGAGCAGTTCTTC.

This clone was seen just once. The genes are TRBV4-2 and TRBJ2-6; TRBD1 might be the D (5 bases). Per the germline V gene, CDR1 is LGHNA and CDR2 is YNFKEQ. Trimming stripped 5 bases from V and 0 bases from J, with 11 bases between. The CDR3 sequence is 16 residues long. CDR3 residues: CASSAGAASGANVLTF. CDR3 coding DNA: TGTGCCAGCAGCGCTGGGGCTGCCTCTGGGGCCAACGTCCTGACTTTC.

The V and J genes are TRBV9 and TRBJ1-2; the match to TRBD1 covers 7 bases. CDR1 is SGDLS, CDR2 YYNGEE, per germline. The CDR3 covers 19 residues. V gave up 4 bases and J gave up 3 bases; unmatched junction bases: 21. The CDR3 bases are TGTGCCAGCAGCCCCCGAGGCGGAGGGGGCACCACTAGGCACTATGGCTACACCTTC. It translates to CASSPRGGGGTTRHYGYTF.

This chain connects TRBV5-1 to TRBJ2-7; TRBD1 might be the D (6 bases). The germline V gene has CDR1 SGHRS and CDR2 YFSETQ. The CDR3 is made up of 13 amino acids. Trimming shortened V by 2 bases and J by 5 bases, and 11 bases separated the two germline ends. CDR3 coding DNA: TGCGCCAGCAGCTTTGAAACAGGGCACGAGCAGTACGTC. Protein: CASSFETGHEQYV.

This clone was picked up a small number of times. For the CDR3, the DNA is TGTGCCAGCAGCTTAGAATGGGTAGTTGTAGCTAATGAAAAACTGTTTTTT. The encoded protein is CASSLEWVVVANEKLFF. J is TRBJ1-4 and V is TRBV7-8; D is undetermined. V shed 1 base and J shed 3 bases, with 15 bases lying between them. Germline loops: CDR1 SGHVS, CDR2 FQNEAQ. The CDR3 covers 17 residues.

This clone was counted a few times. The chain recombines TRBV29-1 with TRBJ2-7; 7 bases map to TRBD2. Germline V gives CDR1 SQVTM, CDR2 ANQGSEA. J was trimmed by 3 bases and V by 6 bases; bases with no gene match: 11. The CDR3 is 14 residues long. The CDR3 DNA reads as TGCAGCGTAGGCGGTGGGAGGGGAGGCTACGAGCAGTACTTC. It codes for CSVGGGRGGYEQYF.

This clone was counted only a few times. CDR3 bases: TGTGCCAGCAGTTTAGGGGCGGGGGGTACCTACGAGCAGTACGTC. This gives the protein CASSLGAGGTYEQYV. The chain couples TRBV27 to TRBJ2-7; 8 bases are shared with TRBD2. V shed 2 bases and J 2 bases; nucleotides not matched to a gene: 5. The CDR3 has 15 amino acids. Germline loops: CDR1 MNHEY, CDR2 SMNVEV (reference sequence).

The rearrangement uses TRBV7-9 and TRBJ1-2; unclear D gene. The length of the CDR3 is 14 residues. V was trimmed by 4 bases and J by 2 bases, leaving 11 bases between them. CDR1 SEHNR and CDR2 FQNEAQ come from the germline V gene (reference sequence). The DNA for the CDR3 is TGTGCCAGCAGCTCCTCTGGGGTAAACTATGGCTACACCTTC. It yields the protein CASSSSGVNYGYTF. Full variable domain (rest looked up from reference TRBV7-9 and TRBJ1-2): DTGVSQNPRHKITKRGQNVTFRCDPISEHNRLYWYRQTLGQGPEFLTYFQNEAQLEKSRLLSDRFSAERPKGSFSTLEIQRTEQGDSAMYLCASSSSGVNYGYTFGSGTRLTVV.

J is TRBJ2-1 and V is TRBV4-3; 9 bases align to TRBD1. Germline CDR1 LGHNA, CDR2 YSLEER. The CDR3 runs 15 residues. Trimming at V came to 1 base and at J to 9 bases, leaving 7 bases not matched to a gene. CDR3 sequence reads: CASSQAPGQGIEQFF. The CDR3 nucleotides are TGCGCCAGCAGCCAAGCACCGGGACAGGGAATTGAGCAGTTCTTC.

This chain joins TRBV11-3 and TRBJ2-2; tentatively, D is TRBD1 or TRBD2 (5 bases each). V dropped 4 bases and J dropped 1 base, with 10 bases sitting between them. CDR3 length equals 15 residues. Germline CDR1 and CDR2: SGHNT and YENEEA. CDR3 region: CASSSGTVNTGELFF. The CDR3 DNA reads as TGTGCCAGCAGCTCCGGGACGGTGAACACCGGGGAGCTGTTTTTT.

This clone was observed at least ten times. The rearrangement uses TRBV5-1 and TRBJ2-3, with 8 bases aligning to TRBD1. The CDR3 is 14 amino acids. Losses at the gene ends were 2 bases for V and 6 bases for J; bases not matched to a gene: 5. CDR1 SGHRS and CDR2 YFSETQ come from the germline V gene. This CDR3 reads CASSFSDREDTQYF. CDR3 coding DNA: TGCGCCAGCAGCTTTTCGGACAGGGAGGATACGCAGTATTTT. The variable domain in full, completed from reference TRBV5-1 and TRBJ2-3, reads KAGVTQTPRYLIKTRGQQVTLSCSPISGHRSVSWYQQTPGQGLQFLFEYFSETQRNKGNFPGRFSGRQFSNSRSEMNVSTLELGDSALYLCASSFSDREDTQYFGPGTRLTVL.

This chain joins TRBV5-1 and TRBJ2-1; 9 nucleotides agree with TRBD1. Looked up from germline, CDR1 is SGHRS and CDR2 is YFSETQ. After removal of 0 bases from V and 8 bases from J, the junction contained 9 bases not matched to a gene. This CDR3 has 16 residues. CDR3 coding DNA: TGCGCCAGCAGCTTGGCGGGGACAGGGAATTTATATGAGCAGTTCTTC. This encodes CASSLAGTGNLYEQFF.

J is TRBJ1-2 and V is TRBV9; the match to TRBD1 covers 8 bases. The V gene's germline CDR1 is SGDLS and CDR2 YYNGEE. Trimming at V came to 4 bases and at J to 4 bases, leaving 6 bases not matched to a gene. The CDR3 runs 14 residues. DNA for the CDR3: TGTGCCAGCAGCCCGGGACAGGCGATCTATGGCTACACCTTC. Amino acids: CASSPGQAIYGYTF.

The chain joins TRBV4-2 to TRBJ2-3; tentatively, D is TRBD2 (6 bases). The CDR3 spans 15 residues. CDR1 is LGHNA and CDR2 is YNFKEQ in the germline V gene. The V end lost 1 base, the J end lost 6 bases, and 14 bases lay between the germline ends. The CDR3 protein is CASSQAQTRGDTQYF. The CDR3 bases are TGTGCCAGCAGCCAAGCACAGACTAGGGGCGATACGCAGTATTTT.

The sample holds a few counts of this clone. The chain uses TRBV7-9 and TRBJ1-2, with D unclear. The CDR3 is 14 amino acids. Trimming took 7 bases from V and 1 from J, leaving 13 bases between them. Germline V gives CDR1 SEHNR, CDR2 FQNEAQ (reference sequence). CDR3 in amino acids: CASTISGVNYGYTF. DNA of the CDR3: TGTGCCAGCACCATTAGCGGGGTTAACTATGGCTACACCTTC.

The gene calls are TRBV29-1 and TRBJ1-1; TRBD1 might be the D (6 bases). V was clipped by 4 bases and J by 1 base, with 19 bases between them. Germline V gene sequence: CDR1 SQVTM, CDR2 ANQGSEA. CDR3 length equals 16 residues. For the CDR3, the DNA is TGCAGCGTTGCCTTGGGGGCGTCTTACCCGAACACTGAAGCTTTCTTT. Its protein product is CSVALGASYPNTEAFF.

CDR3 amino acids: CASTPPGANVLTF. The CDR3 coding sequence is TGTGCCAGCACTCCGCCAGGGGCCAACGTCCTGACTTTC. J is TRBJ2-6 and V is TRBV28; D remains unclear. The germline V gene encodes CDR1 MDHEN and CDR2 SYDVKM. CDR3 length: 13 amino acids. V was pared by 7 bases and J by 4 bases, with 8 bases between. Looking up the rest from reference TRBV28 and TRBJ2-6 gives the full variable domain: DVKVTQSSRYLVKRTGEKVFLECVQDMDHENMFWYRQDPGLGLRLIYFSYDVKMKEKGDIPEGYSVSREKKERFSLILESASTNQTSMYLCASTPPGANVLTFGAGSRLTVL.

The chain uses TRBV29-1 and TRBJ1-2; D gene uncertain. The CDR3 runs 12 residues. The germline V gene encodes CDR1 SQVTM and CDR2 ANQGSEA. The V and J ends lost 6 bases and 7 bases respectively, with 15 bases between them. CDR3 loop: CSVTSSWGGYTF. The CDR3 DNA sequence: TGCAGCGTCACATCATCATGGGGTGGCTACACCTTC. The full variable domain, with the rest looked up from reference TRBV29-1 and TRBJ1-2, is SAVISQKPSRDICQRGTSLTIQCQVDSQVTMMFWYRQQPGQSLTLIATANQGSEATYESGFVIDKFPISRPNLTFSTLTVSNMSPEDSSIYLCSVTSSWGGYTFGSGTRLTVV.

This rearrangement joins TRBV5-6 to TRBJ2-3; D gene uncertain. This CDR3 has 15 residues. CDR1 is SGHDT and CDR2 is YYEEEE in the germline V gene. Trimming cost V 0 bases and J 10 bases, with 18 bases left between them. The CDR3 is CASSLGGVAVPAQYF. The CDR3 region has the DNA TGTGCCAGCAGCTTGGGCGGTGTTGCGGTGCCGGCGCAGTATTTT.

CDR3 DNA sequence: TGTGCCAGCAGTCCCCCCGGACCTGGCTACACCTTC. Residues: CASSPPGPGYTF. The chain links TRBV28 to TRBJ1-2, with D unresolved. Trimming removed 5 bases at V and 7 bases at J, with 11 bases between. Per the germline V gene, CDR1 is MDHEN and CDR2 is SYDVKM. This CDR3 region has 12 residues.

CDR3 coding DNA: TGTGCCAGCAGCTTGGATCCCGACACTGAAGCTTTCTTT. Protein product: CASSLDPDTEAFF. The genes are TRBV5-6 and TRBJ1-1; D remains ambiguous. Germline V gene sequence: CDR1 SGHDT, CDR2 YYEEEE. This CDR3 is built from 13 residues. V was pared by 0 bases and J by 3 bases, with 6 bases between.

This clone was found a few times. The chain links TRBV14 to TRBJ1-6; D unclear. CDR1 is SGHDN and CDR2 is FVKESK in the germline V gene. The CDR3 consists of 13 residues. Trimming cost V 4 bases and J 10 bases, with 11 bases left between them. The CDR3: CASSRAGRSPLHF. CDR3 coding DNA: TGTGCCAGCAGCCGAGCCGGAAGATCACCCCTCCACTTT. The entire variable domain, with the rest obtained from reference TRBV14 and TRBJ1-6, is as follows: EAGVTQFPSHSVIEKGQTVTLRCDPISGHDNLYWYRRVMGKEIKFLLHFVKESKQDESGMPNNRFLAERTGGTYSTLKVQPAELEDSGVYFCASSRAGRSPLHFGNGTRLTVT.

This clone was counted a few times. V and J are TRBV19 and TRBJ1-6; D perhaps matches TRBD1 (5 bases). Germline assignment: CDR1 LNHDA and CDR2 SQIVND (reference sequence). Trimming took off 4 bases at V and 7 bases at J, with 11 bases between the two ends. The CDR3 is made up of 14 amino acids. DNA for the CDR3: TGTGCCAGTAGTAAAACGAGGGGCAATTCACCCCTCCACTTT. Amino acids: CASSKTRGNSPLHF. The full variable domain, its missing parts supplied by reference TRBV19 and TRBJ1-6, is DGGITQSPKYLFRKEGQNVTLSCEQNLNHDAMYWYRQDPGQGLRLIYYSQIVNDFQKGDIAEGYSVSREKKESFPLTVTSAQKNPTAFYLCASSKTRGNSPLHFGNGTRLTVT.

The chain couples TRBV15 to TRBJ2-5; 7 bases align to TRBD2. With V trimmed by 7 bases and J by 0 bases, 2 bases remained unmatched. The CDR3 runs to 13 residues. Germline V gives CDR1 LNHNV, CDR2 YYDKDF (reference sequence). The CDR3 DNA sequence: TGTGCCACCAAGCGGGGATACCAAGAGACCCAGTACTTC. Its protein product is CATKRGYQETQYF. Full variable domain (remainder filled in from reference TRBV15 and TRBJ2-5): DAMVIQNPRYQVTQFGKPVTLSCSQTLNHNVMYWYQQKSSQAPKLLFHYYDKDFNNEADTPDNFQSRRPNTSFCFLDIRSPGLGDTAMYLCATKRGYQETQYFGPGTRLLVL.